One T cell receptor beta chain is described in this entry. Antigen unknown. Replicate sorted-subset PCRs were loaded with 150 to 250 ng DNA, 30,000 to 35,000 T cell genomes. The table came from immunoSEQ multiplex PCR; TCRdb's copy has only in-frame clones and leaves some out. The sample gives more than 200,000 clones, 65% to 70% of which show up once; 11% is in the top ten. This sample is drawn from a study of shared clonotypes between healthy human individuals. Points from the study as a whole: It was observed that 5% to 6.5% of naive CD4 clonotypes were shared across several donors.

The CDR3 is 14 amino acids. CDR1 and CDR2 (germline): LNHDA, SQIVND (reference sequence). After removal of 3 bases from V and 3 bases from J, the junction contained 4 bases not matched to a gene. Sequenced sample: memory CD4+ T cells sorted from blood. Subset indicated: CD45RA-negative fraction. The sequence derives from a man aged 25-40 years in good health. The rearrangement uses TRBV19 and TRBJ2-7; 8 bases map to TRBD1. The CDR3 region has the DNA TGTGCCAGTAGTATGACAGGGGCAGTCTACGAGCAGTACTTC. Its translation is CASSMTGAVYEQYF.